These 23 T cell receptor beta chains were sequenced from one sample in a study of blood T cell repertoires in COVID-19. Assay: immunoSEQ multiplex PCR; the TCRdb copy retains only in-frame clones and omits some. Of roughly 400,000 clones listed, roughly 84% were seen once; the top ten hold about 1.5%. Material: PBMCs or T cells enriched from blood (not recorded which). The receptors shown here come from a woman aged 18 to 35 who had been exposed to COVID-19.

J is TRBJ1-2 and V is TRBV19; a weak D match, TRBD1 (6 bases). The CDR3 totals 14 residues. Trimming cost V 5 bases and J 0 bases, with 10 bases left between them. Germline V lookup: CDR1 LNHDA, CDR2 SQIVND (reference sequence). CDR3 coding DNA: TGTGCCAGTAGTCCGACAGGTTCTAACTATGGCTACACCTTC. Its translation: CASSPTGSNYGYTF.

V is TRBV6-5 and J is TRBJ1-6; D gene uncertain. This CDR3 comprises 16 residues. Looked up from germline, CDR1 is MNHEY and CDR2 is SVGAGI. The V end was cut by 2 bases, the J end by 9 bases, with 17 bases between. CDR3 DNA: TGTGCCAGCAGTTACGATCCTATGACATTACGTTCACCCCTCCACTTT. Its protein product is CASSYDPMTLRSPLHF.

This chain links TRBV19 with TRBJ1-1; tentative D call: TRBD1 (6 bases). CDR3 length equals 15 residues. The V gene lost 5 bases and the J gene lost 5 bases, with 18 bases spanning the gap. CDR1 and CDR2 from the germline V gene are LNHDA and SQIVND (reference sequence). The CDR3 spells CASSASLAGVTEAFF. Here the CDR3 DNA reads TGTGCCAGTAGTGCCTCCTTGGCAGGGGTGACTGAAGCTTTCTTT.

The V gene is TRBV5-1, the J gene TRBJ1-1, with 8 bases aligning to TRBD1. V lost 4 bases, J lost 0 bases, and 2 bases stayed unmatched. CDR1 is SGHRS and CDR2 is YFSETQ in the germline V gene. CDR3 length equals 14 residues. The CDR3 nucleotides are TGCGCCAGCAGCGAGGACAGGGTGAACACTGAAGCTTTCTTT. It yields the protein CASSEDRVNTEAFF.

The rearrangement links TRBV27 to TRBJ2-7; tentatively, D is TRBD1 (6 bases). The ends were cut back, 4 bases at V and 3 bases at J, with 10 bases in the middle. This CDR3 contains 13 residues. In germline, CDR1 is MNHEY, CDR2 SMNVEV (reference sequence). The CDR3, as DNA: TGTGCCAGCAGTTATGGCAGGGGCTACGAGCAGTACTTC. Translated: CASSYGRGYEQYF.

The chain combines TRBV6-1 with TRBJ1-2; perhaps TRBD1 as D (5 bases). The CDR3 totals 15 residues. Germline V lookup: CDR1 MNHNS, CDR2 SASEGT. V lost 0 bases and J lost 0, with 8 bases in between. The CDR3 spells CASSEAGHANYGYTF. The CDR3 bases are TGTGCCAGCAGTGAAGCGGGGCACGCTAACTATGGCTACACCTTC.

The sample holds one count of this clone. The gene calls are TRBV5-4 and TRBJ2-2; TRBD2 agrees at 9 bases. The CDR3 has 17 residues. Germline V gene sequence: CDR1 SGHNT, CDR2 YYREEE (reference sequence). V lost 4 bases to trimming and J lost 6 bases; unmatched junction nucleotides: 13. CDR3 in DNA: TGTGCCAGCAGCCTGCAACCGGGACTAGCTAGTGCCGGGGAGCTGTTTTTT. Its protein product is CASSLQPGLASAGELFF.

The chain carries TRBV28 and TRBJ2-1, with 8 bases aligning to TRBD1. Germline assignment: CDR1 MDHEN and CDR2 SYDVKM. The CDR3 runs to 14 residues. V trimming: 3 bases; J trimming: 6 bases; junction bases outside the gene matches: 4. The CDR3 is CASSFQGAGNEQFF. The CDR3 bases are TGTGCCAGCAGTTTCCAGGGGGCCGGCAATGAGCAGTTCTTC.

The chain recombines TRBV3-1 (or the pseudogene TRBV3-2) with TRBJ2-5; TRBD1 is a possible D gene (5 bases). V lost 4 bases to trimming and J lost 4 bases, with 16 bases between them. Germline CDR1 and CDR2: LGHDT and YNNKEL (reference sequence). This CDR3 comprises 15 residues. DNA for the CDR3: TGTGCCAGCAGCCCAGGGCTTCATTCGGGAGAGACCCAGTACTTC. This translates into CASSPGLHSGETQYF.

This sequence joins TRBV7-3 and TRBJ2-3, with TRBD2 matching over 11 bases. The J segment lost 2 bases and the V segment lost 6 bases, leaving 4 bases of the junction unmatched. The CDR3 totals 15 residues. CDR1 and CDR2 (germline): SGHTA, FQGTGA. In DNA, the CDR3 is TGTGCCAGCAGTCTAGCGGGGGGAAACACAGATACGCAGTATTTT. This gives the protein CASSLAGGNTDTQYF.

J is TRBJ2-2 and V is TRBV5-1; the D is unclear. Germline V CDR1 and CDR2: SGHRS, YFSETQ. V was cut by 3 bases and J by 0 bases, with 6 bases left in between. This CDR3 has 14 amino acids. The chain's CDR3 is CASSSSTNTGELFF. The CDR3 DNA follows: TGCGCCAGCAGCTCCAGTACGAACACCGGGGAGCTGTTTTTT.

The chain recombines TRBV9 with TRBJ2-4; 9 positions agree with TRBD1. The CDR3 runs 17 residues. Unmatched junction bases numbered 11, after V lost 3 bases and J lost 4 bases. Looked up from germline, CDR1 is SGDLS and CDR2 is YYNGEE. For the CDR3, the DNA is TGTGCCAGCAGCGGCCCCTCGGGACAGGGAGGGAAAAACATTCAGTACTTC. This encodes CASSGPSGQGGKNIQYF.

The V and J genes are TRBV28 and TRBJ1-2, with 12 bases matching TRBD1. CDR3 length equals 14 residues. Germline CDR1 reads MDHEN; CDR2 reads SYDVKM. Germline trimming cut 8 bases from V and 6 bases from J; bases unmatched to any gene: 7. CDR3 in amino acids: CASRDRGRLNGYTF. CDR3 nucleotide sequence: TGTGCCAGCCGGGACAGGGGGCGTTTAAATGGCTACACCTTC.

The genes are TRBV28 and TRBJ1-5; 9 bases agree with TRBD1. Germline trimming cut 4 bases from V and 7 bases from J; bases unmatched to any gene: 8. The CDR3 extends over 15 amino acids. The germline CDR1 and CDR2 sequences are MDHEN and SYDVKM. The CDR3 spells CASSSGTGMGQPQHF. Here the CDR3 DNA reads TGTGCCAGCAGTTCAGGGACAGGGATGGGGCAGCCCCAGCATTTT. Looking up the rest from reference TRBV28 and TRBJ1-5 gives the full variable domain: DVKVTQSSRYLVKRTGEKVFLECVQDMDHENMFWYRQDPGLGLRLIYFSYDVKMKEKGDIPEGYSVSREKKERFSLILESASTNQTSMYLCASSSGTGMGQPQHFGDGTRLSIL.

This chain joins TRBV5-1 and TRBJ1-4; D call uncertain. Germline loops: CDR1 SGHRS, CDR2 YFSETQ. The CDR3 is 13 amino acids. V was clipped by 1 base and J by 7 bases, with 8 bases between them. The CDR3 protein is CASSLNSGEKLFF. The CDR3 bases are TGCGCCAGCAGCTTGAATTCGGGTGAAAAACTGTTTTTT.

The J gene is TRBJ2-1, the V gene TRBV15; 9 bases fit TRBD2. This CDR3 region has 18 residues. Germline CDR1 is LNHNV and CDR2 is YYDKDF (reference sequence). The J segment lost 3 bases and the V segment lost 0 bases, leaving 9 bases of the junction unmatched. CDR3 DNA: TGTGCCACCAGCAGAGATTCTTGGCGGGAGGGCCTCTACAATGAGCAGTTCTTC. This codes for CATSRDSWREGLYNEQFF.

This clone was found once. The rearrangement links TRBV2 to TRBJ1-6; no clear D gene. Trimming removed 1 base from V and 6 bases from J, with 16 bases in between. The CDR3 has 17 amino acids. Looked up from germline, CDR1 is SNHLY and CDR2 is FYNNEI. In DNA, the CDR3 is TGTGCCAGCAGTGAAGTCGGGGATGGAGTCAGTAATTCACCCCTCCACTTT. Its translation: CASSEVGDGVSNSPLHF.

This clone was picked up one time. The chain carries TRBV13 and TRBJ1-5; D not resolved. V lost 6 bases to trimming and J lost 4 bases, with 19 bases between them. Germline V gives CDR1 PRHDT, CDR2 FYEKMQ (reference sequence). The CDR3 extends over 16 amino acids. This CDR3 reads CASSQGQVSPNQPQHF. CDR3 DNA: TGTGCCAGCAGTCAAGGCCAGGTATCCCCTAATCAGCCCCAGCATTTT.

The chain links TRBV27 to TRBJ1-2, with no clear D. The CDR3 is 14 amino acids. The germline CDR1 and CDR2 sequences are MNHEY and SMNVEV (reference sequence). V dropped 6 bases and J dropped 0 bases, with 11 bases sitting between them. CDR3 residues: CASRLTGTNYGYTF. CDR3 coding DNA: TGTGCCAGCAGATTAACGGGAACTAACTATGGCTACACCTTC.

DNA of the CDR3: TGTGCCAGCAGTGAAAAAGCGGGGGGGCCCCCCCAGCAGTACTTC. It encodes CASSEKAGGPPQQYF. V and J are TRBV25-1 and TRBJ2-7, with 10 bases lining up with TRBD2. V trimming: 2 bases; J trimming: 8 bases; junction bases outside the gene matches: 9. The CDR3 sequence is 15 residues long. Germline-derived CDR1 and CDR2 are MGHDK and SYGVNS.

The CDR3: CASSPPGSTGELFF. The CDR3 coding sequence is TGTGCCAGCTCACCCCCAGGGTCCACCGGGGAGCTGTTTTTT. This sequence joins TRBV18 and TRBJ2-2, with D perhaps TRBD1 (5 bases). CDR1 and CDR2 from the germline V gene are KGHSH and LQKENI. The V gene lost 3 bases and the J gene lost 4 bases, with 9 bases spanning the gap. The CDR3 spans 14 residues.

V and J are TRBV15 and TRBJ2-7, with TRBD1 matching 8 bases. The germline V gene has CDR1 LNHNV and CDR2 YYDKDF (reference sequence). This CDR3 contains 13 residues. The V segment lost 0 bases and the J segment 9 bases; nucleotides outside the gene matches: 4. The DNA of the CDR3 is TGTGCCACCAGCAGAGATCGACAGGGGTTGCAGTACTTC. It codes for CATSRDRQGLQYF.

The chain recombines TRBV28 with TRBJ1-5, with unresolved D. V shed 5 bases and J shed 4 bases, with 12 bases lying between them. In germline, CDR1 is MDHEN, CDR2 SYDVKM. This CDR3 contains 14 residues. In nucleotides, the CDR3 is TGTGCCAGCAGTGATGGGCGGGAGAATCAGCCCCAGCATTTT. Translating it yields CASSDGRENQPQHF.